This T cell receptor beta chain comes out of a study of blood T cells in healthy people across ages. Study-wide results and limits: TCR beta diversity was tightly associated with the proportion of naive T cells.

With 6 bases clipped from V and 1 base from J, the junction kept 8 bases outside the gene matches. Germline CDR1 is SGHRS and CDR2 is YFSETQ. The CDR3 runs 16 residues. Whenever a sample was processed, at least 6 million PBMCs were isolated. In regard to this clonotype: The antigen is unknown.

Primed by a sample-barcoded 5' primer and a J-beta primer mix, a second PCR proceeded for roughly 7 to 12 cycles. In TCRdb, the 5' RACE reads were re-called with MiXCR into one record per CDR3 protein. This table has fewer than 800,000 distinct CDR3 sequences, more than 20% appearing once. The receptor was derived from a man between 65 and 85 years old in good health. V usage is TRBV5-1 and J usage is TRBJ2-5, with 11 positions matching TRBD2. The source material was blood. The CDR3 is CASNFRLAGGQETQYF. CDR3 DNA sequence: TGCGCCAGCAACTTTCGCCTAGCGGGAGGCCAAGAGACCCAGTACTTC.